The next 27 T cell receptor beta chains were all read from a single sample in a study of sequential checkpoint blockade in melanoma. As to treatment: randomized to nivolumab then ipilimumab (arm A) or the reverse (arm B). The data were produced by immunoSEQ multiplex PCR, yet TCRdb's version contains in-frame clones alone and is incomplete. The table includes fewer than 13,000 clones, around four fifths detected once. Here the sequenced sample was CD8+ T cells sorted from blood (inferred from file names), taken from a patient given nivolumab and ipilimumab in sequence. All receptors derive from a human donor with melanoma.

The chain couples TRBV14 to TRBJ1-1, with D uncertain. V was clipped by 0 bases and J by 0 bases, with 17 bases between them. The germline V gene encodes CDR1 SGHDN and CDR2 FVKESK. The length of the CDR3 is 18 residues. This CDR3 is CASSQDQARFHMNTEAFF. The DNA of the CDR3 is TGTGCCAGCAGCCAAGACCAGGCCAGGTTTCACATGAACACTGAAGCTTTCTTT. Together with reference TRBV14 and TRBJ1-1, the CDR3 gives the full variable domain: EAGVTQFPSHSVIEKGQTVTLRCDPISGHDNLYWYRRVMGKEIKFLLHFVKESKQDESGMPNNRFLAERTGGTYSTLKVQPAELEDSGVYFCASSQDQARFHMNTEAFFGQGTRLTVV.

The chain links TRBV10-3 to TRBJ2-7, with TRBD2 as a possible D gene (6 bases). Germline V gene sequence: CDR1 ENHRY, CDR2 SYGVKD. V gave up 2 bases and J gave up 3 bases, with 17 bases separating them. The CDR3 is 16 amino acids. The CDR3 reads CAISEDGTLEVYEQYV. The CDR3 DNA reads as TGTGCCATCAGTGAGGACGGGACTCTCGAGGTCTACGAGCAGTACGTC.

This clone turned up a few times. The chain joins TRBV27 to TRBJ2-1, with a weak D call TRBD2 (6 bases). The germline V and J ends were trimmed by 5 bases and 7 bases, with 15 bases remaining between them. This CDR3 contains 14 residues. The V gene's germline CDR1 is MNHEY and CDR2 SMNVEV (reference sequence). The CDR3, as DNA: TGTGCCAGCAGTCGAAGCCCGACTAGTAATGAGCAGTTCTTC. Translation gives CASSRSPTSNEQFF.

The V gene is TRBV7-9, the J gene TRBJ1-1, with D possibly matching TRBD1 (5 bases). Germline CDR1 is SEHNR and CDR2 is FQNEAQ (reference sequence). Between the trimmed V and J ends, which lost 1 base and 5 bases, there was a span of 17 bases. The CDR3 is 16 residues long. The CDR3 sequence is CASSLGSGGLWTEAFF. The DNA for the CDR3 is TGTGCCAGCAGCTTAGGTTCGGGGGGGTTGTGGACTGAAGCTTTCTTT.

The genes are TRBV5-1 and TRBJ2-3; D gene uncertain. The germline gives CDR1 SGHRS, CDR2 YFSETQ. Trimming pared 4 bases from V and 5 bases from J, leaving 11 bases between. The CDR3 extends over 13 amino acids. CDR3 loop: CASSTPTRDTQYF. For the CDR3, the DNA is TGCGCCAGCAGCACCCCGACACGAGATACGCAGTATTTT.

The chain couples TRBV6-6 to TRBJ2-1; D possibly corresponds to TRBD2 (7 bases). Trimming stripped 4 bases from V and 5 bases from J, with 18 bases between. The CDR3 covers 16 residues. The V gene's germline CDR1 is MNHNY and CDR2 SVGAGI (reference sequence). CDR3 nucleotide sequence: TGTGCCAGCAGTTCTCTGCGGGGGCCCTCGGACAATGAGCAGTTCTTC. Its protein product is CASSSLRGPSDNEQFF.

This chain connects TRBV7-9 to TRBJ2-4, with a weak D call TRBD1 (6 bases). CDR3 size: 14 residues. Trimming removed 4 bases from V and 6 bases from J, with 13 bases in between. Germline V gene data show CDR1 as SEHNR and CDR2 as FQNEAQ (reference sequence). The CDR3 DNA reads TGTGCCAGCAGCTCTCCAGGGGTCGTAAACATTCAGTACTTC. It translates to CASSSPGVVNIQYF.

The chain uses TRBV5-6 and TRBJ2-7; 7 bases agree with TRBD1. The CDR3 covers 12 residues. V was pared by 2 bases and J by 10 bases, with 6 bases of the junction left unmatched. The V gene's germline CDR1 is SGHDT and CDR2 YYEEEE. This chain's CDR3 is CASSFGTEVQYV. The CDR3 DNA reads as TGTGCCAGCAGCTTCGGGACAGAGGTACAGTACGTC.

V and J are TRBV6-1 and TRBJ1-5; TRBD1 is a possible D gene (5 bases). The CDR3 is 15 amino acids. CDR1 is MNHNS and CDR2 is SASEGT in the germline V gene. V shed 1 base and J shed 7 bases, with 14 bases lying between them. DNA for the CDR3: TGTGCCAGCAGTGAAGGCGAGGAGGGGTCCCAGCCCCAGCATTTT. It yields the protein CASSEGEEGSQPQHF.

This clone is termed medium-sized. V gene TRBV2 combines with J gene TRBJ1-5; D is ambiguous. Trimming took 7 bases from V and 1 from J, leaving 14 bases between them. Germline CDR1 SNHLY, CDR2 FYNNEI. The CDR3 extends over 15 amino acids. Here the CDR3 DNA reads TGTGCCAGCATGAAAAGTGCCGAGAGCAATCAGCCCCAGCATTTT. Translated: CASMKSAESNQPQHF.

This chain joins TRBV5-6 and TRBJ2-7; 11 bases align to TRBD1. The V gene end was trimmed by 4 bases and the J gene end by 7 bases; junction bases not matched to a gene: 4. This CDR3 is built from 13 residues. CDR1 and CDR2 from the germline V gene are SGHDT and YYEEEE. The CDR3 sequence: CASSVGTGGEQYF. The CDR3 DNA sequence: TGTGCCAGCAGCGTCGGGACAGGGGGTGAGCAGTACTTC.

This clone was detected only once. This sequence joins TRBV4-1 and TRBJ1-5; 7 nucleotides match TRBD1. CDR3 size: 16 residues. The germline gives CDR1 MGHRA, CDR2 YSYEKL. The junction had 8 bases not matched to a gene; V was cut back by 0 bases and J by 6 bases. The CDR3 sequence: CASSQELSGGTQPQHF. CDR3 in DNA: TGCGCCAGCAGCCAAGAGTTGTCAGGGGGAACTCAGCCCCAGCATTTT.

This clone was seen a single time. V gene TRBV2 combines with J gene TRBJ2-7; TRBD1 might be the D (5 bases). The CDR3 length is 16 residues. V lost 2 bases to trimming and J lost 5 bases, with 19 bases between them. Germline values: CDR1 SNHLY, CDR2 FYNNEI. CDR3 in amino acids: CASSESPIGPRDEQYF. The CDR3 DNA sequence: TGTGCCAGCAGTGAATCCCCGATAGGCCCCAGGGACGAGCAGTACTTC.

V is TRBV7-9 and J is TRBJ1-2, with a weak D call TRBD1 (6 bases). The germline V gene encodes CDR1 SEHNR and CDR2 FQNEAQ (reference sequence). The V end was cut by 3 bases, the J end by 6 bases, with 11 bases between. The CDR3 length is 13 residues. As DNA, the CDR3 is TGTGCCAGCAGCTTCCCGGACAGAGATGGCTACACCTTC. Its protein is CASSFPDRDGYTF.

The J gene is TRBJ2-1, the V gene TRBV6-4; 8 positions match TRBD2. The CDR3 consists of 13 residues. Germline lookup yields CDR1 MRHNA and CDR2 SNTAGT. Trimming took 3 bases from V and 6 from J; bases not matched to a gene: 1. In nucleotides, the CDR3 is TGTGCCAGCAGTGAGCGGGAGGCCAATGAGCAGTTCTTC. As protein: CASSEREANEQFF.

This clone was seen a few times. The chain has TRBV18 and TRBJ1-2; D is perhaps TRBD1 (5 bases). The V gene's germline CDR1 is KGHSH and CDR2 LQKENI. This CDR3 has 12 amino acids. V dropped 11 bases and J dropped 8 bases, with 18 bases sitting between them. The CDR3 spells CAPRGVMVGYTF. The CDR3 DNA follows: TGTGCCCCACGGGGGGTCATGGTGGGCTACACCTTC. The full variable domain, in which reference TRBV18 and TRBJ1-2 provide the parts outside the CDR3, is NAGVMQNPRHLVRRRGQEARLRCSPMKGHSHVYWYRQLPEEGLKFMVYLQKENIIDESGMPKERFSAEFPKEGPSILRIQQVVRGDSAAYFCAPRGVMVGYTFGSGTRLTVV.

The chain links TRBV9 to TRBJ1-1; possibly TRBD1 for D (6 bases). CDR3 size: 15 residues. Germline V gene data show CDR1 as SGDLS and CDR2 as YYNGEE. Trimming pared 4 bases from V and 6 bases from J, leaving 19 bases between. CDR3 amino acids: CASSPTTGHRSEAFF. The CDR3 DNA sequence: TGTGCCAGCAGCCCAACAACGGGACACCGCTCTGAAGCTTTCTTT.

This clone was seen once. The chain combines TRBV29-1 with TRBJ2-3; D might be TRBD1 (6 bases). Germline V gene data show CDR1 as SQVTM and CDR2 as ANQGSEA. The CDR3 sequence is 16 residues long. V was cut by 0 bases and J by 1 base, with 14 bases left in between. The CDR3 region is CSVEDWGQAGTDTQYF. In DNA, the CDR3 is TGCAGCGTTGAAGATTGGGGGCAGGCGGGCACAGATACGCAGTATTTT.

This clone came up once. The chain couples TRBV27 to TRBJ1-2; D remains unclear. The CDR3 is made up of 13 amino acids. Looked up from germline, CDR1 is MNHEY and CDR2 is SMNVEV (reference sequence). The V end lost 6 bases, the J end lost 9 bases, and 17 bases lay between the germline ends. CDR3 sequence: CASSKGDLGSYTF. In DNA, the CDR3 is TGTGCCAGCAGCAAGGGAGATCTGGGGAGCTACACCTTC.

This chain connects TRBV9 to TRBJ1-2; weak D call: TRBD1 (6 bases). In germline, CDR1 is SGDLS, CDR2 YYNGEE. The CDR3 loop spans 16 amino acids. Trimming removed 4 bases at V and 1 base at J, with 17 bases between. The CDR3 nucleotides are TGTGCCAGCAGCCCACCGCTCAAGGGGGTTAACTATGGCTACACCTTC. This encodes CASSPPLKGVNYGYTF.

The rearrangement joins TRBV11-3 to TRBJ1-1; 9 nucleotides line up with TRBD1. Germline loops: CDR1 SGHNT, CDR2 YENEEA. Trimming cost V 5 bases and J 3 bases; bases outside gene matches: 4. The CDR3 is made up of 14 amino acids. CDR3 sequence reads: CASSPGQGDTEAFF. The DNA of the CDR3 is TGTGCCAGCAGCCCGGGACAGGGAGACACTGAAGCTTTCTTT.

This clone was detected once. The chain is built from TRBV6-1 and TRBJ2-1, with 11 bases fitting TRBD2. The V and J ends lost 4 bases and 0 bases, in that order; junction bases with no gene match: 11. Germline V gene lookup returns CDR1 MNHNS and CDR2 SASEGT. This CDR3 spans 19 amino acids. The DNA for the CDR3 is TGTGCCAGCAGTGGGCGGGGGGGACTAGCGGTACTCTCCTACAATGAGCAGTTCTTC. This sequence encodes CASSGRGGLAVLSYNEQFF.

This chain connects TRBV13 to TRBJ1-2; 10 nucleotides match TRBD1. After removal of 4 bases from V and 6 bases from J, the junction contained 8 bases not matched to a gene. Germline V gives CDR1 PRHDT, CDR2 FYEKMQ (reference sequence). The CDR3 contains 15 residues. The CDR3 coding sequence is TGTGCCAGCAGCTCGGGACAGGGGAGTTTCAATGGCTACACCTTC. Encoded protein: CASSSGQGSFNGYTF.

The rearrangement uses TRBV5-6 and TRBJ2-5; weak D call: TRBD1 (6 bases). The CDR3 spans 15 residues. The V end lost 5 bases, the J end lost 3 bases, and 17 bases lay between the germline ends. Germline V gene lookup returns CDR1 SGHDT and CDR2 YYEEEE. The CDR3 protein is CASSPGAFRKETQYF. In DNA, the CDR3 is TGTGCCAGCAGTCCAGGGGCTTTCAGGAAAGAGACCCAGTACTTC.

V gene TRBV2 combines with J gene TRBJ1-5; no definite D call. This CDR3 contains 14 residues. The germline CDR1 and CDR2 sequences are SNHLY and FYNNEI. Trimming removed 3 bases from V and 6 bases from J, with 12 bases in between. The CDR3 region is CASSEVGTVQPQHF. CDR3 in DNA: TGTGCCAGCAGTGAGGTCGGTACAGTTCAGCCCCAGCATTTT. The full variable domain, completed using reference TRBV2 and TRBJ1-5, is EPEVTQTPSHQVTQMGQEVILRCVPISNHLYFYWYRQILGQKVEFLVSFYNNEISEKSEIFDDQFSVERPDGSNFTLKIRSTKLEDSAMYFCASSEVGTVQPQHFGDGTRLSIL.

This clone rates as large. The junction departs from germline at one end; a sequencing error may be responsible. Here the CDR3 reads CASSPPWGDYGYTF. CDR3 in DNA: TGTGCCAGCAGCCCCCCGTGGGGTGACTACGGCTACACCTTC. The chain recombines TRBV7-9 with TRBJ1-2; D is unresolved. The CDR3 is made up of 14 amino acids. Germline-derived CDR1 and CDR2 are SEHNR and FQNEAQ (reference sequence).

The J gene is TRBJ1-2, the V gene TRBV5-6; D is unclear. V was pared by 5 bases and J by 4 bases, with 15 bases between. The CDR3 is 14 amino acids. CDR1 SGHDT and CDR2 YYEEEE come from the germline V gene. The CDR3 DNA follows: TGTGCCAGCAGTCTCCCGGGGTCCCTCTATGGCTACACCTTC. Residues: CASSLPGSLYGYTF.